The 20 T cell receptor beta chains below all came from one sample that was sequenced in a study of blood T cells in healthy people across ages. Then a second PCR, running roughly 7 to 11 cycles, was carried out with a sample-barcoded 5' primer and a J-beta primer mix. Each CDR3 protein is one row after TCRdb ran MiXCR on the 5' RACE reads. This repertoire shows fewer than 2,000,000 distinct CDR3 sequences, roughly a third found once; its top ten account for approximately 10%. The source material was blood. These receptors came from a woman aged 30 to 39 in good health.

This clonotype appeared many times. The chain uses TRBV13 and TRBJ2-5; maybe TRBD2 (6 bases). CDR1 is PRHDT, CDR2 FYEKMQ, per germline (reference sequence). V lost 6 bases and J lost 5, with 16 bases in between. This CDR3 contains 14 residues. CDR3 nucleotides: TGTGCCAGCAGTGAGAAGGAGGGTTGGGAGACCCAGTACTTC. Amino acid sequence: CASSEKEGWETQYF. The full variable domain, with the rest looked up from reference TRBV13 and TRBJ2-5, is AAGVIQSPRHLIKEKRETATLKCYPIPRHDTVYWYQQGPGQDPQFLISFYEKMQSDKGSIPDRFSAQQFSDYHSELNMSSLELGDSALYFCASSEKEGWETQYFGPGTRLLVL.

A few counts support this clonotype. The chain has TRBV18 and TRBJ2-1; TRBD2 matches at 11 bases. V lost 4 bases to trimming and J lost 2 bases; unmatched junction nucleotides: 4. Germline values: CDR1 KGHSH, CDR2 LQKENI. This CDR3 is built from 16 residues. The CDR3 reads CASSQLAGVPYNEQFF. DNA for the CDR3: TGTGCCAGCTCACAACTAGCGGGAGTCCCCTACAATGAGCAGTTCTTC.

The rearrangement uses TRBV27 and TRBJ1-2; D is uncertain. Germline-derived CDR1 and CDR2 are MNHEY and SMNVEV (reference sequence). The V and J ends lost 3 bases and 4 bases respectively, with 9 bases between them. The CDR3 has 13 amino acids. The CDR3 sequence: CASSFDGFYGYTF. The CDR3 bases are TGTGCCAGCAGTTTTGACGGCTTCTATGGCTACACCTTC.

This clonotype was seen more than once but under ten times. The chain uses TRBV6-6 and TRBJ2-7; D might be TRBD2 (5 bases). V lost 6 bases to trimming and J lost 3 bases, with 12 bases between them. Germline lookup yields CDR1 MNHNY and CDR2 SVGAGI (reference sequence). CDR3 length equals 13 residues. For the CDR3, the DNA is TGTGCCAGCAGACCCGGGGTTAACTACGAGCAGTACTTC. Protein sequence: CASRPGVNYEQYF.

This rearrangement joins TRBV24-1 to TRBJ2-3; perhaps TRBD2 as D (6 bases). CDR3 length: 19 amino acids. Germline CDR1 reads KGHDR; CDR2 reads SFDVKD. Deletions cut 1 base from V and 2 bases from J, with 21 bases between. In DNA form, the CDR3 reads TGTGCCACCAGTGATTTAGTACCGGACTTTAGCGGCTCCACAGATACGCAGTATTTT. This encodes CATSDLVPDFSGSTDTQYF.

The chain employs TRBV5-1 and TRBJ2-3, with D possibly called TRBD1 or TRBD2 (5 bases each). The V end lost 0 bases, the J end lost 0 bases, and 14 bases lay between the germline ends. CDR1 SGHRS and CDR2 YFSETQ come from the germline V gene. CDR3 length equals 17 residues. The CDR3 region is CASSLGRGDPSTDTQYF. CDR3 nucleotide sequence: TGCGCCAGCAGCTTGGGTCGGGGCGACCCTAGCACAGATACGCAGTATTTT.

This clonotype was observed many times. This chain links TRBV5-1 with TRBJ2-5; D remains unclear. Germline V gene data show CDR1 as SGHRS and CDR2 as YFSETQ. This CDR3 is 13 amino acids long. Trimming cost V 1 base and J 3 bases, with 7 bases left between them. CDR3 sequence: CASSLTGEETQYF. The CDR3 DNA reads TGCGCCAGCAGCTTGACTGGAGAAGAGACCCAGTACTTC.

Ten or more counts support this clonotype. The J gene is TRBJ2-3, the V gene TRBV4-1; D could derive from TRBD1 or TRBD2 (5 bases each). The CDR3 is 15 amino acids. Trimming shortened V by 0 bases and J by 2 bases, and 9 bases separated the two germline ends. Per germline, CDR1 MGHRA and CDR2 YSYEKL. The chain's CDR3 is CASSQEGRDTDTQYF. The CDR3 coding sequence is TGCGCCAGCAGCCAAGAGGGACGCGACACAGATACGCAGTATTTT.

Only a few counts were recorded for this clonotype. This chain joins TRBV12-3 or TRBV12-4 and TRBJ1-2; unclear D gene. The V end lost 6 bases, the J end lost 7 bases, and 12 bases lay between the germline ends. The CDR3 totals 12 residues. As DNA, the CDR3 is TGTGCCAGCAGCCCCCTGGTGTCTGGCTACACCTTC. Its protein product is CASSPLVSGYTF.

This chain uses TRBV2 with TRBJ2-7; either TRBD1 or TRBD2 may supply D (5 bases each). Trimming pared 6 bases from V and 0 bases from J, leaving 12 bases between. The CDR3 extends over 14 amino acids. CDR1 and CDR2 from the germline V gene are SNHLY and FYNNEI. The CDR3 DNA sequence: TGTGCCAGCAGGTTCTCAGGGACCTCCTACGAGCAGTACTTC. Amino acids: CASRFSGTSYEQYF.

The chain recombines TRBV6-2 or TRBV6-3 with TRBJ2-5; 9 positions agree with TRBD2. This CDR3 comprises 17 residues. After removal of 1 base from V and 4 bases from J, the junction contained 10 bases not matched to a gene. Germline CDR1 reads MNHEY; CDR2 reads SVGEGT. For the CDR3, the DNA is TGTGCCAGCAGTTACTGGCGGGAGGGCCGGGGGAGAGAGACCCAGTACTTC. Encoded protein: CASSYWREGRGRETQYF.

About this clonotype itself: A read error may produce the germline difference seen at one junction end. V usage is TRBV7-2 and J usage is TRBJ2-3; TRBD2 aligns across 7 bases. This CDR3 has 14 amino acids. Per germline, CDR1 SGHTA and CDR2 FQGNSA. The CDR3 DNA sequence: TGTGCCAGCTCGCCTAGCGGCTACACAGGTACGCAGTATTTT. Protein product: CASSPSGYTGTQYF.

This clonotype has only a few counts. The chain recombines TRBV10-3 with TRBJ1-2; D remains unclear. The CDR3 consists of 14 residues. The ends were cut back, 10 bases at V and 0 bases at J, with 15 bases in the middle. Germline CDR1 is ENHRY and CDR2 is SYGVKD. CDR3 sequence (DNA): TGTGCCACCTCCCGACAAGAAGCTAACTATGGCTACACCTTC. Translating it yields CATSRQEANYGYTF.

This clonotype was counted a few times. CDR3 loop: CASSLVAGRSEQFF. The CDR3 DNA follows: TGCGCCAGCAGCTTGGTTGCGGGGAGGAGTGAGCAGTTCTTC. The gene calls are TRBV5-1 and TRBJ2-1; D is possibly TRBD2 (6 bases). Germline values: CDR1 SGHRS, CDR2 YFSETQ. The CDR3 is 14 residues long. The ends were cut back, 0 bases at V and 9 bases at J, with 13 bases in the middle.

This clonotype was seen more than once but under ten times. V gene TRBV4-1 combines with J gene TRBJ1-1; D is unclear. The V gene lost 5 bases and the J gene lost 2 bases, with 18 bases spanning the gap. The CDR3 is 16 residues long. Germline V gene lookup returns CDR1 MGHRA and CDR2 YSYEKL. This CDR3 is CASSKVTQGINTEAFF. DNA of the CDR3: TGCGCCAGCAGCAAAGTGACTCAAGGGATTAACACTGAAGCTTTCTTT.

This chain joins TRBV4-1 and TRBJ1-1; D call uncertain. The germline V gene encodes CDR1 MGHRA and CDR2 YSYEKL. Trimming removed 6 bases from V and 0 bases from J, with 11 bases in between. The CDR3 sequence is 14 residues long. Written as DNA, the CDR3 is TGCGCCAGCAGTCCTATAGACATGAACACTGAAGCTTTCTTT. Translation gives CASSPIDMNTEAFF.

The rearrangement links TRBV2 to TRBJ1-1; the match to TRBD1 covers 8 bases. Germline loops: CDR1 SNHLY, CDR2 FYNNEI. This CDR3 is 12 amino acids long. J gave up 8 bases and V 8 bases, and 7 bases lay outside the gene matches. Here the CDR3 reads CASRRQGIEAFF. The CDR3 DNA sequence: TGTGCCAGCCGCAGACAGGGGATAGAAGCTTTCTTT.

This rearrangement joins TRBV6-6 to TRBJ2-5, with D possibly matching TRBD2 (5 bases). Germline V gene data show CDR1 as MNHNY and CDR2 as SVGAGI (reference sequence). V lost 7 bases and J lost 4, with 16 bases in between. CDR3 length equals 14 residues. CDR3 sequence: CASTAGALRETQYF. For the CDR3, the DNA is TGTGCCAGCACTGCGGGCGCGTTGAGAGAGACCCAGTACTTC.

There are many counts of this clonotype. The chain uses TRBV4-1 and TRBJ2-6; 7 bases line up with TRBD1. Germline V CDR1 and CDR2: MGHRA, YSYEKL. The CDR3 has 18 residues. Germline trimming cut 2 bases from V and 0 bases from J; bases unmatched to any gene: 7. In DNA, the CDR3 is TGCGCCAGCAGCCAACCGGGACAGTCTCGCTCTGGGGCCAACGTCCTGACTTTC. Protein: CASSQPGQSRSGANVLTF.

The sample holds a few counts of this clonotype. V is TRBV20-1 and J is TRBJ2-3, with 7 bases fitting TRBD2. Germline V gene lookup returns CDR1 DFQATT and CDR2 SNEGSKA (reference sequence). CDR3 length equals 15 residues. V dropped 6 bases and J dropped 2; count of bases not matched to a gene: 11. CDR3 bases: TGCAGTGCCCAAATCCTAGCGGAATCCACAGATACGCAGTATTTT. This encodes CSAQILAESTDTQYF.